What follows describes a single T cell receptor beta chain. What it recognizes is unknown. These data originate in a study of cytomegalovirus exposure and HLA in healthy donors. Findings of the study overall: As immune exposure information, only CMV serostatus was available. An analysis was carried out at a later point. It showed that HLA-associated TCR beta chains were more clonally expanded than equally common non-associated chains.

V shed 3 bases, J shed 1 base, and the junction held 2 bases outside the gene matches. The CDR3 length is 15 residues. In germline, CDR1 is ENHRY, CDR2 SYGVKD. PCR employed 60 Vbeta and 13 Jbeta primers. Some clones are missing from TCRdb's copy, which holds only in-frame ones; the method was immunoSEQ multiplex PCR. The data show tens of thousands of clones, around four fifths seen once. The clonotype comes from a man aged 40-49 years in good health and CMV-seronegative. The sequencing sample was made of PBMCs. The chain links TRBV10-3 to TRBJ2-2, with 7 positions matching TRBD2. In DNA, the CDR3 is TGTGCCATCAGTGAATGGGGGGGGAACACCGGGGAGCTGTTTTTT. Translation gives CAISEWGGNTGELFF.